The 9 T cell receptor beta chains below come from one sample, sequenced in a study of glioma-infiltrating T cells. Using RNA template, CDR3s of TCR alpha and beta were amplified with iRepertoire arm-PCR. MiXCR was run by TCRdb on the multiplex PCR reads, yielding one entry per CDR3 protein. The data contain approximately 120,000 distinct CDR3 sequences, roughly 25% of them singletons. Sequences were obtained from glioma tissue, nonneoplastic brain tissue, or PBMCs (not recorded which). These TCRs come from a human donor with low-grade glioma or glioblastoma, undergoing nonglioma brain surgery, or in good health (not recorded which).

This clonotype was seen at least ten times. This sequence joins TRBV20-1 and TRBJ2-3; 11 bases match TRBD2. Germline V gene sequence: CDR1 DFQATT, CDR2 SNEGSKA (reference sequence). This CDR3 is built from 18 residues. V lost 4 bases to trimming and J lost 0 bases; unmatched junction nucleotides: 12. This CDR3 is CSATSIGTSGLSTDTQYF. DNA of the CDR3: TGCAGTGCTACGTCGATCGGGACTAGCGGCTTAAGCACAGATACGCAGTATTTT.

There are many counts of this clonotype. At one end the junction does not follow the germline gene, possibly because of a read error. The chain couples TRBV7-7 to TRBJ2-7; 11 bases fit TRBD2. Germline V lookup: CDR1 SSHAT, CDR2 FNYEAQ (reference sequence). There are 14 residues in the CDR3. The CDR3 spells CASSPGTSGYEQYF. DNA of the CDR3: TGTGCTAGCAGCCCCGGGACTAGCGGTTACGAGCAGTACTTC.

The table lists this clonotype with many counts. This sequence joins TRBV19 and TRBJ2-7; D is undetermined. This CDR3 contains 14 residues. The germline CDR1 and CDR2 sequences are LNHDA and SQIVND (reference sequence). Trimming stripped 3 bases from V and 3 bases from J, with 12 bases between. CDR3 nucleotide sequence: TGTGCCAGTAGTATTCTACCAAACAGCTACGAGCAGTACTTC. This translates into CASSILPNSYEQYF.

In this sample, this clonotype turned up a few times. The chain couples TRBV5-1 to TRBJ2-1; D remains ambiguous. In germline, CDR1 is SGHRS, CDR2 YFSETQ. Trimming removed 4 bases from V and 2 bases from J, with 10 bases in between. The CDR3 contains 14 residues. CDR3 in amino acids: CASSPYSPYNEQFF. In nucleotides, the CDR3 is TGCGCCAGCAGCCCTTACTCCCCCTACAATGAGCAGTTCTTC.

Regarding this clonotype: Possible read error: a much larger clone is one base away. The chain's CDR3 is CASSQVGGSTRRQYF. The CDR3 DNA follows: TGTGCCAGCAGCCAAGTTGGCGGGAGTACCCGGCGGCAGTACTTC. This sequence joins TRBV4-2 and TRBJ2-7, with 7 bases fitting TRBD2. There are 15 residues in the CDR3. Unmatched junction bases numbered 12, after V lost 1 base and J lost 9 bases. Germline V gene lookup returns CDR1 LGHNA and CDR2 YNFKEQ.

In regard to this clonotype: The junction departs from germline at one end; a sequencing error may be responsible. The genes are TRBV7-2 and TRBJ2-2; D is possibly TRBD2 (5 bases). In germline, CDR1 is SGHTA, CDR2 FQGNSA. The CDR3 runs 12 residues. The CDR3 spells CASSLGPGELLF. CDR3 DNA sequence: TGTGCCAGCAGCTTAGGACCCGGGGAGCTGCTTTTT.

Notes on this clonotype: A read error may be the cause here, since a much bigger clone is one base away. CDR3 in DNA: TGTGCCAGAAACCCCTCTGACAAGATAAGAGAAAAACTGTTTTTT. It codes for CARNPSDKIREKLFF. The V call is TRBV28, the J call TRBJ1-4; D remains unclear. V lost 9 bases to trimming and J lost 8 bases, with 22 bases between them. In germline, CDR1 is MDHEN, CDR2 SYDVKM. The CDR3 runs 15 residues.

In its sample, this clonotype was seen many times. This chain links TRBV20-1 with TRBJ2-7; D is unresolved. Germline V gene data show CDR1 as DFQATT and CDR2 as SNEGSKA (reference sequence). The V end lost 1 base, the J end lost 4 bases, and 11 bases lay between the germline ends. The CDR3 contains 13 residues. The CDR3 loop is CSARGPGTYEQYF. CDR3 sequence (DNA): TGCAGTGCTAGAGGCCCCGGAACTTACGAGCAGTACTTC.

There are many counts of this clonotype. The chain uses TRBV19 and TRBJ2-3; D uncertain. CDR3 length equals 15 residues. Germline V CDR1 and CDR2: LNHDA, SQIVND (reference sequence). V dropped 6 bases and J dropped 2 bases, with 15 bases sitting between them. CDR3 in DNA: TGTGCCAGTAGCCCCCTAGAGAACCCCACAGATACGCAGTATTTT. This sequence encodes CASSPLENPTDTQYF.